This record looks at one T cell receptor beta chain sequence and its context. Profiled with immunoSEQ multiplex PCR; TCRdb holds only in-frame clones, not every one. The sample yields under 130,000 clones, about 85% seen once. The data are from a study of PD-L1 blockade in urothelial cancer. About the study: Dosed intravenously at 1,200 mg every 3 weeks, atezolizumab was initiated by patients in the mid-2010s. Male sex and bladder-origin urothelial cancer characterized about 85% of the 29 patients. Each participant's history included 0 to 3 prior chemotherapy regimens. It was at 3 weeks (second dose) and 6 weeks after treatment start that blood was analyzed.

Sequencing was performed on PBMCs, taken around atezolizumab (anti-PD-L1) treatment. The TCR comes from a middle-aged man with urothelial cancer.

The chain's CDR3 is CASSKTLQGFGNQPQHF. CDR3 sequence (DNA): TGTGCCAGCAGCAAGACGCTGCAGGGGTTTGGCAATCAGCCCCAGCATTTT. V usage is TRBV12-1 and J usage is TRBJ1-5; TRBD1, the table's D call, lacks a check against the DNA. TRBV12-1 is noted as a pseudogene. This CDR3 has 17 residues.